The 3 T cell receptor beta chains given below trace back to one sample, sequenced in a study of cytomegalovirus exposure and HLA in healthy donors. The PCR contained 60 Vbeta and 13 Jbeta primers. The data were produced by immunoSEQ multiplex PCR, yet TCRdb's version contains in-frame clones alone and is incomplete. The sample carries some 190,000 clones, about 80% recorded once. The material sequenced was PBMCs. The source of these receptors is a woman aged 40-49 years in good health and CMV-seronegative.

This clone was seen only once. This sequence joins TRBV7-2 and TRBJ2-1; 9 bases are a match to TRBD2. V shed 2 bases and J 8 bases; nucleotides not matched to a gene: 10. The length of the CDR3 is 16 residues. CDR1 is SGHTA and CDR2 is FQGNSA in the germline V gene. CDR3 sequence: CASSLWREGPRDEQFF. The CDR3 coding sequence is TGTGCCAGCAGCTTATGGCGGGAGGGCCCTCGTGATGAGCAGTTCTTC. Full variable domain (missing parts from reference TRBV7-2 and TRBJ2-1): GAGVSQSPSNKVTEKGKDVELRCDPISGHTALYWYRQSLGQGLEFLIYFQGNSAPDKSGLPSDRFSAERTGGSVSTLTIQRTQQEDSAVYLCASSLWREGPRDEQFFGPGTRLTVL.

The chain recombines TRBV7-9 with TRBJ2-7, with TRBD1 as a possible D gene (6 bases). The germline V and J ends were trimmed by 5 bases and 3 bases, with 29 bases remaining between them. Germline loops: CDR1 SEHNR, CDR2 FQNEAQ (reference sequence). This CDR3 region has 19 residues. The CDR3 DNA reads as TGTGCCAGCAGCCCGAAGACAGGTTCAAGAAATAACTTTCACTACGAGCAGTACTTC. It specifies CASSPKTGSRNNFHYEQYF.

In its sample, this clone was seen a few times. The V and J genes are TRBV5-5 and TRBJ1-4; 8 bases are a match to TRBD1. CDR1 SGHKS and CDR2 YYEKEE come from the germline V gene (reference sequence). The CDR3 contains 14 residues. V shed 1 base, J shed 8 bases, and the junction held 4 bases outside the gene matches. The chain's CDR3 is CASSLTGGREKLFF. CDR3 in DNA: TGTGCCAGCAGCTTGACAGGGGGGCGAGAAAAACTGTTTTTT. Full variable domain (rest looked up from reference TRBV5-5 and TRBJ1-4): DAGVTQSPTHLIKTRGQQVTLRCSPISGHKSVSWYQQVLGQGPQFIFQYYEKEERGRGNFPDRFSARQFPNYSSELNVNALLLGDSALYLCASSLTGGREKLFFGSGTQLSVL.